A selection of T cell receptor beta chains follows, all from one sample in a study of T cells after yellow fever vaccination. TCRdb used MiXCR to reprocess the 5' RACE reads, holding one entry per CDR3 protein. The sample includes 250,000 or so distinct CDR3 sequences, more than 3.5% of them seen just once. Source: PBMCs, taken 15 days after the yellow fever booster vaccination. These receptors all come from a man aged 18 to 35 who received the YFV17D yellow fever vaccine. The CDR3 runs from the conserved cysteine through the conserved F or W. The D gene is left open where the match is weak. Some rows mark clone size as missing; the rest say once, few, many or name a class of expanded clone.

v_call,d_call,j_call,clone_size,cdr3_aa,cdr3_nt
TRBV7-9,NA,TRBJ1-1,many,CASSSTTGFSTEAFF,TGTGCCAGCAGCAGTACCACAGGGTTTAGTACTGAAGCTTTCTTT
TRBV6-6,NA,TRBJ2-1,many,CASSFEGFRVAYNEQFF,TGTGCCAGCAGTTTCGAGGGCTTCCGGGTCGCCTACAATGAGCAGTTCTTC
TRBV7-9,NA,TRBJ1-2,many,CASSSDIGGYTF,TGTGCCAGCAGCTCGGACATAGGCGGCTACACCTTC
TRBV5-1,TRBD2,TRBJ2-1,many,CASSTIRQRGGVDEQFF,TGCGCCAGCAGCACCATAAGGCAGCGGGGGGGCGTCGATGAGCAGTTCTTC
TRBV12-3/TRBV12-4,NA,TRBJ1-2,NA,CASSDLGGDGYTF,TGTGCCAGCAGCGACCTAGGGGGGGACGGCTACACCTTC
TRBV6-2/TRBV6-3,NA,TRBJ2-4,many,CASSYLGGPKNIQYF,TGTGCCAGCAGTTACCTCGGGGGGCCCAAAAACATTCAGTACTTC
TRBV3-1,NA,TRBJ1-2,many,CASSTGNPYGYTF,TGTGCCAGCAGCACCGGAAACCCCTATGGCTACACCTTC
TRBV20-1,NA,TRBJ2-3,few,CSARGDGANTDTQYF,TGCAGTGCTAGAGGGGACGGGGCCAACACAGATACGCAGTATTTT
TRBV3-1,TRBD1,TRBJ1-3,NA,CASSPDRVRAGNTIYF,TGTGCCAGCAGCCCGGACAGGGTTCGTGCTGGAAACACCATATATTTT
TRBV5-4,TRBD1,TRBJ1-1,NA,CASSGGQVRGEAFF,TGTGCCAGCAGCGGGGGACAGGTTAGGGGTGAAGCTTTCTTT
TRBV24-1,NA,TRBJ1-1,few,CATSDTRAGNTEAFF,TGTGCCACCAGTGACACGCGAGCGGGGAACACTGAAGCTTTCTTT